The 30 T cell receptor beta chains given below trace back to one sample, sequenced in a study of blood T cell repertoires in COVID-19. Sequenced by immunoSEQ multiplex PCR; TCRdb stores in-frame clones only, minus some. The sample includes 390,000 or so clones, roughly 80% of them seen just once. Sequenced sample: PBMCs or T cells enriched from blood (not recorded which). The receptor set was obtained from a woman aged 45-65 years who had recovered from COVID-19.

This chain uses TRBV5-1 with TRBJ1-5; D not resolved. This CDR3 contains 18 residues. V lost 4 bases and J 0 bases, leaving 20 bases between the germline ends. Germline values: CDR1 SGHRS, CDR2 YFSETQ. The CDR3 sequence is CASSNPGQPSYSNQPQHF. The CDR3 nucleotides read TGCGCCAGCAGCAACCCGGGTCAACCCTCGTATAGCAATCAGCCCCAGCATTTT.

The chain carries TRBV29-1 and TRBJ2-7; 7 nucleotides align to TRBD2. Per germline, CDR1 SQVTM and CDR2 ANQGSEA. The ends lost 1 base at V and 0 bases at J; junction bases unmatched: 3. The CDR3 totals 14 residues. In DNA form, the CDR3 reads TGCAGCGTTGAAGGAGGACTAGACTCCTACGAGCAGTACTTC. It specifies CSVEGGLDSYEQYF.

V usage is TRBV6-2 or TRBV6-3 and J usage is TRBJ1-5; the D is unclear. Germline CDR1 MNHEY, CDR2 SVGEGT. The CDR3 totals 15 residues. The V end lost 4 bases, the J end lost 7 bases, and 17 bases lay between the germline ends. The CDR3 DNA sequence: TGTGCCAGCAGTTTGTTTGTTGGAGGGAGACAGCCCCAGCATTTT. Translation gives CASSLFVGGRQPQHF.

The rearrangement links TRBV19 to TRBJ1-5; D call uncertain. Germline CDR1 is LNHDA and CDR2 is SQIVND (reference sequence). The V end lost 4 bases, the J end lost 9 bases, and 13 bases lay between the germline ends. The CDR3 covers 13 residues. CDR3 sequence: CASSTSRDRPQHF. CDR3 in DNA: TGTGCCAGTAGTACAAGTCGGGATAGGCCCCAGCATTTT. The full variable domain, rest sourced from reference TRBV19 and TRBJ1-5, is DGGITQSPKYLFRKEGQNVTLSCEQNLNHDAMYWYRQDPGQGLRLIYYSQIVNDFQKGDIAEGYSVSREKKESFPLTVTSAQKNPTAFYLCASSTSRDRPQHFGDGTRLSIL.

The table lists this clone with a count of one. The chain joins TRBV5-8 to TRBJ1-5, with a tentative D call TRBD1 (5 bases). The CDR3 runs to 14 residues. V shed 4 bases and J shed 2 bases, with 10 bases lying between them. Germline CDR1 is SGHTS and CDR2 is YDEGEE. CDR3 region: CASSPTQGNQPQHF. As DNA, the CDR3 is TGTGCCAGCAGCCCGACACAGGGCAATCAGCCCCAGCATTTT.

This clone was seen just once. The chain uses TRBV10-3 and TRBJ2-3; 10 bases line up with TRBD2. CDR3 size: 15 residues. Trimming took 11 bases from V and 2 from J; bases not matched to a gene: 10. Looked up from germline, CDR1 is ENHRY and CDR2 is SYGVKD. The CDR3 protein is CAVGSGGDPTDTQYF. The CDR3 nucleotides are TGTGCCGTAGGAAGCGGGGGGGACCCCACAGATACGCAGTATTTT.

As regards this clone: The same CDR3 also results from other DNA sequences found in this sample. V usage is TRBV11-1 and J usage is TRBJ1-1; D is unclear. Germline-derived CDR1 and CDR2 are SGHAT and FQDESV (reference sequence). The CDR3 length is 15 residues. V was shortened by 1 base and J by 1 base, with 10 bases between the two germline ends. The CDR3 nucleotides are TGTGCCAGCAGCTTAGAGAGGGTCCAGAACACTGAAGCTTTCTTT. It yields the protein CASSLERVQNTEAFF.

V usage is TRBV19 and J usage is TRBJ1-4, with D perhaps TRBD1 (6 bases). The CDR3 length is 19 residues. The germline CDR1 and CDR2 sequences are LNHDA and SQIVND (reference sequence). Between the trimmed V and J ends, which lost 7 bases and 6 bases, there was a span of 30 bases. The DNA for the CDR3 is TGTGCCAGTACTAGCTCACCAGGGGTCGGGCGTTCGTGGTATGAAAAACTGTTTTTT. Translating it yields CASTSSPGVGRSWYEKLFF.

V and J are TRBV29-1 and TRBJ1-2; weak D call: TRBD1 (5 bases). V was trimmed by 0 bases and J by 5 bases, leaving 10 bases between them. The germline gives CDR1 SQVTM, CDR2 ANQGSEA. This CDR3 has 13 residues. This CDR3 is CSVEDRRTYGYTF. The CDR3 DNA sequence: TGCAGCGTTGAAGATCGTCGGACATATGGCTACACCTTC.

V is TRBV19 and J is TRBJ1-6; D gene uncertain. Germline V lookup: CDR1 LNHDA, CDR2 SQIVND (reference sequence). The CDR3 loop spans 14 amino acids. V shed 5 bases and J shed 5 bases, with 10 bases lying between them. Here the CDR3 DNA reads TGTGCCAGTAGTTCGCACAGAAATAATTCACCCCTCCACTTT. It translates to CASSSHRNNSPLHF.

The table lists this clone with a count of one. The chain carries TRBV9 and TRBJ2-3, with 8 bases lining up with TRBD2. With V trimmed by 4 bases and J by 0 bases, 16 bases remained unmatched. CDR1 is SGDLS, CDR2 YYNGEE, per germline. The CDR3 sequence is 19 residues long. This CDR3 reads CASSLPGGAGKTSTDTQYF. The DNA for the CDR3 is TGTGCCAGCAGCCTCCCGGGGGGGGCGGGGAAGACTAGCACAGATACGCAGTATTTT.

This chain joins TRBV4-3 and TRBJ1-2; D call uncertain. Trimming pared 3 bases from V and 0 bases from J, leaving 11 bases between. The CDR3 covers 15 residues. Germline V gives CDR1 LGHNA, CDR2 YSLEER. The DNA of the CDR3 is TGCGCCAGCAGCCAGCGTACCGGGACTAACTATGGCTACACCTTC. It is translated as CASSQRTGTNYGYTF.

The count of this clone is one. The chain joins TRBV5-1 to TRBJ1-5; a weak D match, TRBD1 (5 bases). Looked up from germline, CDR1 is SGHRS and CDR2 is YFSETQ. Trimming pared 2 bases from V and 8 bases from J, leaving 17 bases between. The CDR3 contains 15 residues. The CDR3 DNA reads TGCGCCAGCAGCTTTCTCGGGGGATCCATGGAGCCCCAGCATTTT. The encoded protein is CASSFLGGSMEPQHF.

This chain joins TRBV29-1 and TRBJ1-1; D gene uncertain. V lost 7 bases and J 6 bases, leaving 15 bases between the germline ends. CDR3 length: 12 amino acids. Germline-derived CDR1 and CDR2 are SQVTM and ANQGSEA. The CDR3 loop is CSAEGLNPEAFF. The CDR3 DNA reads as TGCAGCGCCGAGGGCCTTAACCCTGAAGCTTTCTTT.

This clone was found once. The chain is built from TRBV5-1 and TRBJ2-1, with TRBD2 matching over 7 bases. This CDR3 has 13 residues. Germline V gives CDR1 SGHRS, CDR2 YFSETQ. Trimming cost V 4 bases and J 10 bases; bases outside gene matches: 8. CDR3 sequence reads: CASSLLAAGEQFF. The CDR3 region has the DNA TGCGCCAGCAGCCTCCTAGCGGCGGGCGAGCAGTTCTTC.

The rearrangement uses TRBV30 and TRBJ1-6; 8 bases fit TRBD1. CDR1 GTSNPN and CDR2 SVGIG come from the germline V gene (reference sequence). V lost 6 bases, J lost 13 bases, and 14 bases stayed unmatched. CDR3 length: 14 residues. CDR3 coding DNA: TGTGCCTGCACCCGGACAGGGTTTTCTTCGCCCCTCCACTTT. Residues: CACTRTGFSSPLHF.

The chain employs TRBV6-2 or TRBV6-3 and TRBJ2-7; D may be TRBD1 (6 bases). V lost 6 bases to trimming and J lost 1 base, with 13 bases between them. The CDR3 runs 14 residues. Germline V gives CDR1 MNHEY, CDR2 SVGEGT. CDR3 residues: CASSLTGASYEQYF. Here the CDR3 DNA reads TGTGCCAGCAGCCTGACAGGTGCATCCTACGAGCAGTACTTC.

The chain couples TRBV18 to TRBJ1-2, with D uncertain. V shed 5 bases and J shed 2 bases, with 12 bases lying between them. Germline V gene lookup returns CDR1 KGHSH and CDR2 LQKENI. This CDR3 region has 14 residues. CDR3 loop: CASSLGRENYGYTF. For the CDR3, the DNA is TGTGCCAGCTCATTGGGGAGGGAGAACTATGGCTACACCTTC.

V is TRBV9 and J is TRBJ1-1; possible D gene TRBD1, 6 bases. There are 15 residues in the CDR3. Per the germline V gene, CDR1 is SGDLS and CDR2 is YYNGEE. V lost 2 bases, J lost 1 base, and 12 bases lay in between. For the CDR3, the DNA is TGTGCCAGCAGCGTTACAGGGTGGGGGAACACTGAAGCTTTCTTT. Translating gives CASSVTGWGNTEAFF.

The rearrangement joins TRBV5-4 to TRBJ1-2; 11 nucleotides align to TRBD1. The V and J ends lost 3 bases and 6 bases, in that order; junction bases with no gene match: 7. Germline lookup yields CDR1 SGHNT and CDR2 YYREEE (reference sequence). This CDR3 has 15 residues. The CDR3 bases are TGTGCCAGCAGCTCCCGGGACAGGGGGTATGATGGCTACACCTTC. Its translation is CASSSRDRGYDGYTF.

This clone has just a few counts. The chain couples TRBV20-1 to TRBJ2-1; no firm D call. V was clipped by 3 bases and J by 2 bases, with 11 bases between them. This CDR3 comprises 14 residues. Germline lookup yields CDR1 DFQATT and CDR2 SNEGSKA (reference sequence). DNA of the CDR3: TGCAGTGCTAGTGGGCCGAACACCTACAATGAGCAGTTCTTC. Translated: CSASGPNTYNEQFF.

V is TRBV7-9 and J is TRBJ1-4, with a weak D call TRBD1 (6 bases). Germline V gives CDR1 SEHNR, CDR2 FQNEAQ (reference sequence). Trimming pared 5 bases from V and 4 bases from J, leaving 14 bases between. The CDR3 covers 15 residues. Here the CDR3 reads CASSPKGGYNEKLFF. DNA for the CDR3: TGTGCCAGCAGCCCAAAGGGGGGGTATAATGAAAAACTGTTTTTT.

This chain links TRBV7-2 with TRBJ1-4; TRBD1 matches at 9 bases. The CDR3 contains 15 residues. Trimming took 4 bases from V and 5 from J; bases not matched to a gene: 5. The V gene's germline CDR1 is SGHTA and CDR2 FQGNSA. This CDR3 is CASSSPGQGNEKLFF. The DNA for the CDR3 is TGTGCCAGCAGCTCCCCGGGACAGGGCAATGAAAAACTGTTTTTT.

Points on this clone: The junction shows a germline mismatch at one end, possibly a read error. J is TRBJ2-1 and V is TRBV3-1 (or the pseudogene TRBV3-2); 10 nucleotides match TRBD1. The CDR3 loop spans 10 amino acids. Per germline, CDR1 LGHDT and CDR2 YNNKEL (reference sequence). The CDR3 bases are TGTGCCAGCAGCCCGGGACAGGGGATCTTC. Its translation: CASSPGQGIF.

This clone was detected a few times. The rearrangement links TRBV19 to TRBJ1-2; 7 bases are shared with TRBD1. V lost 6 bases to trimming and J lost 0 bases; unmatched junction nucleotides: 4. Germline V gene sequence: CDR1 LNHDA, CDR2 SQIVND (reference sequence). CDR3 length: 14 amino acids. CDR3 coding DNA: TGTGCCAGTAGAGGGGACAGTGCTAACTATGGCTACACCTTC. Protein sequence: CASRGDSANYGYTF.

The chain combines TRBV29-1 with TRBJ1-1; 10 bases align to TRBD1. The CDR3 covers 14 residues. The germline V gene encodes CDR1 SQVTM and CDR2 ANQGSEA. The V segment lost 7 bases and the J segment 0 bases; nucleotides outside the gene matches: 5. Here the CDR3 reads CSDRDRGMNTEAFF. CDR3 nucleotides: TGCAGCGACCGGGACAGGGGCATGAACACTGAAGCTTTCTTT.

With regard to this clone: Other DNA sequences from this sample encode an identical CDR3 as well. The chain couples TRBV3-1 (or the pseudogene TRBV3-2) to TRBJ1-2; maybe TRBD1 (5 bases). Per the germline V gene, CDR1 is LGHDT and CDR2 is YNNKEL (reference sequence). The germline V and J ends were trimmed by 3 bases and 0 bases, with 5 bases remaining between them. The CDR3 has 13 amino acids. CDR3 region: CASSQTANYGYTF. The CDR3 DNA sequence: TGTGCCAGCAGCCAGACAGCTAACTATGGCTACACCTTC.

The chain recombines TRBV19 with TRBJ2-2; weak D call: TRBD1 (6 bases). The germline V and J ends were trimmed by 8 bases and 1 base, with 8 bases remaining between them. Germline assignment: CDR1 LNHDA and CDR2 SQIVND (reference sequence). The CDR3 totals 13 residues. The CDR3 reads CASQDRNTGELFF. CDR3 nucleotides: TGTGCCAGTCAGGACAGGAACACCGGGGAGCTGTTTTTT.

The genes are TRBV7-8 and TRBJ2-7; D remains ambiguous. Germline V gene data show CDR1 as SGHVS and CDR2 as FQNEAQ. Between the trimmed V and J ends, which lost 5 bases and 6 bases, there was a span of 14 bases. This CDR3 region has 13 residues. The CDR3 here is CASSRILTGEQYF. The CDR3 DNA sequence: TGTGCCAGCAGCCGCATACTCACGGGCGAGCAGTACTTC.

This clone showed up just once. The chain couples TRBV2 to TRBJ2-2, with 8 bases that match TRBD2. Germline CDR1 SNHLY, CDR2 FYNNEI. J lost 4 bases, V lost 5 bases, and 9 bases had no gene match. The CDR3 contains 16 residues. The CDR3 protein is CASSSRGLAGTGELFF. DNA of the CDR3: TGTGCCAGCAGTTCCCGTGGGCTAGCGGGCACCGGGGAGCTGTTTTTT.